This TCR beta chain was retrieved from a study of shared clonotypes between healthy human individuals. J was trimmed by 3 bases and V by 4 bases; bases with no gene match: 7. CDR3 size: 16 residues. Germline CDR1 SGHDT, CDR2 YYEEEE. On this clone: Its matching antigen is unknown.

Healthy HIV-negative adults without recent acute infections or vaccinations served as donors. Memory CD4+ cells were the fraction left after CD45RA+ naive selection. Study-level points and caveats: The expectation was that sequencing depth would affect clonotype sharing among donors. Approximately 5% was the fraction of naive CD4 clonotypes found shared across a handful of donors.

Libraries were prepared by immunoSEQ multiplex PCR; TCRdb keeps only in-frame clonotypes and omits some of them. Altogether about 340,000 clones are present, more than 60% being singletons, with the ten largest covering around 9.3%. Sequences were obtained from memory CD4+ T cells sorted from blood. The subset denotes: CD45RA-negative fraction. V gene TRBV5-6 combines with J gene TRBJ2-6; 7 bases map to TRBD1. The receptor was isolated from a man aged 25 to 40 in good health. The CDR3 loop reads CASSRTTGSGANVLTF. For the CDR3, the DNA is TGTGCCAGCAGCCGTACGACAGGGAGTGGGGCCAACGTCCTGACTTTC.